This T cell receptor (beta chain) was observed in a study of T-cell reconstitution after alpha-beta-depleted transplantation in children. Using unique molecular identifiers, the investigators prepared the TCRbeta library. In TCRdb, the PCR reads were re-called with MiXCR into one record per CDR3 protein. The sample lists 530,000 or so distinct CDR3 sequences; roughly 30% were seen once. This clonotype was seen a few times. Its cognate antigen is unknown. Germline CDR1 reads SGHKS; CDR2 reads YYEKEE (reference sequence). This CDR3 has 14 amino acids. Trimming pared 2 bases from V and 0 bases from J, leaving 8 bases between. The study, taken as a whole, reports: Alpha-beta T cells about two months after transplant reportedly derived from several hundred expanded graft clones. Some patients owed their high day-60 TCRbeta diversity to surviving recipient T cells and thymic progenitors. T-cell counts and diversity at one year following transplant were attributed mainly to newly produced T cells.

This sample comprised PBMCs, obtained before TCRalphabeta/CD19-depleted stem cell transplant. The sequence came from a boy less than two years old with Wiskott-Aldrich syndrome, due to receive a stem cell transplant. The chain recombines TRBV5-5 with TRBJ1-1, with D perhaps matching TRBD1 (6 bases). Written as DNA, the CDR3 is TGTGCCAGCAGCTTTTGGGGGCTGAACACTGAAGCTTTCTTT. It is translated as CASSFWGLNTEAFF.